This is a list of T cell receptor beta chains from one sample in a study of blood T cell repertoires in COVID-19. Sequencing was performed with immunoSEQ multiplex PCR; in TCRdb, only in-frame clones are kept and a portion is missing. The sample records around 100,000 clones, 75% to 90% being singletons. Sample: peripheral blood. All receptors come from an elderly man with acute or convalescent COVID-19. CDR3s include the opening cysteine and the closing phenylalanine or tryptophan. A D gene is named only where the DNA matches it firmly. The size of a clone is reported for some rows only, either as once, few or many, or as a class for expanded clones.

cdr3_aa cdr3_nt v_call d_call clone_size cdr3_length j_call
CASSQERGQTYEQYF TGCGCCAGCAGCCAAGAGAGGGGACAGACCTACGAGCAGTACTTC TRBV4-3 TRBD1 . 15 TRBJ2-7
CATSRGGTGEYEQYF TGTGCCACCAGCAGAGGGGGGACAGGGGAGTACGAGCAGTACTTC TRBV15 TRBD1 . 15 TRBJ2-7
CASSRTGTGRFDTQYF TGTGCCAGCAGTCGCACCGGGACAGGGAGGTTTGATACGCAGTATTTT TRBV28 TRBD1 . 16 TRBJ2-3
CASSLAGDLQETQYF TGTGCCAGCAGTCTAGCGGGAGACCTCCAAGAGACCCAGTACTTC TRBV28 TRBD2 once 15 TRBJ2-5
CASSYRARAYGYTF TGTGCCAGCAGTTACCGGGCGCGGGCCTATGGCTACACCTTC TRBV6-5 . . 14 TRBJ1-2
CASSGDRGHTEAFF TGTGCCAGCTCAGGGGACAGGGGTCACACTGAAGCTTTCTTT TRBV18 TRBD1 . 14 TRBJ1-1
CASSQRGPGNTIYF TGTGCCAGCAGCCAACGGGGTCCTGGAAACACCATATATTTT TRBV3-1/TRBV3-2 . . 14 TRBJ1-3
CASSPPRASVRYEQYF TGTGCCAGCAGCCCCCCGCGGGCCAGCGTTCGGTACGAGCAGTACTTC TRBV2 . . 16 TRBJ2-7
CASSLAISGAGGSTDTQYF TGTGCCAGCAGCTTAGCGATATCTGGGGCGGGAGGCAGCACAGATACGCAGTATTTT TRBV7-2 TRBD2 . 19 TRBJ2-3
CASSKGGNTGELFF TGTGCCAGCAGTAAGGGAGGGAACACCGGGGAGCTGTTTTTT TRBV6-5 . . 14 TRBJ2-2
CASSAGQGNQPQHF TGTGCCAGTAGTGCCGGGCAGGGTAATCAGCCCCAGCATTTT TRBV19 . . 14 TRBJ1-5
CASSQDQTTGLGELFF TGTGCCAGCAGCCAAGACCAGACGACAGGGCTCGGGGAGCTGTTTTTT TRBV3-1/TRBV3-2 TRBD1 . 16 TRBJ2-2
CASSRQSVGYTF TGTGCCAGCAGTAGACAGTCGGTAGGCTACACCTTC TRBV5-4 . few 12 TRBJ1-2
CASSVATSRASGRTDTQYF TGTGCCAGCAGCGTAGCTACGAGTAGGGCTAGCGGGAGGACAGATACGCAGTATTTT TRBV9 TRBD2 . 19 TRBJ2-3
CASSLEGRSTEAFF TGTGCCAGCAGCTTAGAGGGAAGGAGCACTGAAGCTTTCTTT TRBV7-3 . . 14 TRBJ1-1
CASSLSPLARAEQFF TGTGCCAGCAGTTTATCCCCGCTAGCGCGGGCTGAGCAGTTCTTC TRBV27 . . 15 TRBJ2-1
CASRPTGGVPTEAFF TGTGCCAGCAGACCGACAGGGGGCGTCCCCACTGAAGCTTTCTTT TRBV28 TRBD1 . 15 TRBJ1-1
CASSLGPGAQSDEQYF TGTGCCAGCAGCTTGGGGCCAGGGGCACAGAGTGACGAGCAGTACTTC TRBV5-8 . . 16 TRBJ2-7
CASSLDSQNSPLHF TGCGCCAGCAGCTTGGATTCCCAGAACTCACCCCTCCACTTT TRBV5-1 . few 14 TRBJ1-6
CASSGTGNPQETQYF TGTGCCAGCAGTGGGACAGGGAACCCGCAAGAGACCCAGTACTTC TRBV28 TRBD1 . 15 TRBJ2-5
CASSYRGEADTQYF TGTGCCAGCAGTTACAGGGGGGAGGCAGATACGCAGTATTTT TRBV9 TRBD1 . 14 TRBJ2-3
CASSRGPAGGEQYF TGTGCCAGCAGCCGAGGGCCAGCGGGAGGGGAGCAGTACTTC TRBV5-4 TRBD2 few 14 TRBJ2-7